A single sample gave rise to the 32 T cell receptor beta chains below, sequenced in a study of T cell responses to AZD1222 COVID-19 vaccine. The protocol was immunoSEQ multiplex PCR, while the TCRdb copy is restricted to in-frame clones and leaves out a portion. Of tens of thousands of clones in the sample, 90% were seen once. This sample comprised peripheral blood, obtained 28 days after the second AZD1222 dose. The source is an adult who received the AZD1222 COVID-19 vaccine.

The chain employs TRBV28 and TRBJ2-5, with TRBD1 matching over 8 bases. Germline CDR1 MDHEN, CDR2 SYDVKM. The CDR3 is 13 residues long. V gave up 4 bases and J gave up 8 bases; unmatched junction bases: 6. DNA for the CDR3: TGTGCCAGCAGTTCGGACAGGGTTGACACCCAGTACTTC. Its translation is CASSSDRVDTQYF.

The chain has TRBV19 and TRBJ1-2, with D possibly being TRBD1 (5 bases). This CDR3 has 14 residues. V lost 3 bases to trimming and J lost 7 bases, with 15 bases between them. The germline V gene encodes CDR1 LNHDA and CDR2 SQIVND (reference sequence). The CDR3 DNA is TGTGCCAGTAGTATTGAGGAACAGGCCCTTGGCTACACCTTC. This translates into CASSIEEQALGYTF.

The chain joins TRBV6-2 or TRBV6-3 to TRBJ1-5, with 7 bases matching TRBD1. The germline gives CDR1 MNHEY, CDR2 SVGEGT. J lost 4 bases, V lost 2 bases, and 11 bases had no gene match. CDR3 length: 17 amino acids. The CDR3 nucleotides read TGTGCCAGCAGTTACCCCCCGACAGGGAGCACTAATCAGCCCCAGCATTTT. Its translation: CASSYPPTGSTNQPQHF.

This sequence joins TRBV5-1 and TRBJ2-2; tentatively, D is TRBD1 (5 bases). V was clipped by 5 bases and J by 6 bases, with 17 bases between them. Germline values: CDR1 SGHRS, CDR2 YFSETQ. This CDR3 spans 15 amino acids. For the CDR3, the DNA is TGCGCCAGCAGTACCCGGCAGGGTATGTCCGGGGAGCTGTTTTTT. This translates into CASSTRQGMSGELFF.

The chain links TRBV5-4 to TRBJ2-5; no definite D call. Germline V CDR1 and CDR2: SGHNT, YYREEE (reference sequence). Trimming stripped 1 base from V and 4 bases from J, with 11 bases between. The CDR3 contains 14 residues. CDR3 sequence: CASSLKDGVETQYF. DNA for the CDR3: TGTGCCAGCAGCTTGAAAGACGGAGTAGAGACCCAGTACTTC.

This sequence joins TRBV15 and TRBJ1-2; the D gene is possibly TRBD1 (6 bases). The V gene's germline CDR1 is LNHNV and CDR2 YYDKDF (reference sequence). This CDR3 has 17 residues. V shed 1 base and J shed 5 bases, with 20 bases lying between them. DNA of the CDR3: TGTGCCACCAGCAGAGGCTCCAGCAGGGGTAGGCTTTATGGCTACACCTTC. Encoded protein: CATSRGSSRGRLYGYTF.

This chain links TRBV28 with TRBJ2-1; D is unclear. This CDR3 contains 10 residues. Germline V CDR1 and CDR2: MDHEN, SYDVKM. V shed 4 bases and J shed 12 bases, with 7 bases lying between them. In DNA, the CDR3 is TGTGCCAGCAGTTCGAAGCGGCAGTTCTTC. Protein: CASSSKRQFF.

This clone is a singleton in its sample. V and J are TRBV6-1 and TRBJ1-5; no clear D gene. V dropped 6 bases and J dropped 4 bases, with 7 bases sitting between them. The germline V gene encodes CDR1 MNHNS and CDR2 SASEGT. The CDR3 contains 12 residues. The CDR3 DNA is TGTGCCAGCAGGGGAGAGAATCAGCCCCAGCATTTT. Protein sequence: CASRGENQPQHF.

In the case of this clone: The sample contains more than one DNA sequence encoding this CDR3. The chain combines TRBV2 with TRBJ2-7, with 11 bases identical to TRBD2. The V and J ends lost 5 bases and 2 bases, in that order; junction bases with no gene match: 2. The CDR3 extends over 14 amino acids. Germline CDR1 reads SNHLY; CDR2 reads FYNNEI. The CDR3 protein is CASSRLAGPYEQYF. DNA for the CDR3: TGTGCCAGCAGTCGACTAGCGGGGCCCTACGAGCAGTACTTC.

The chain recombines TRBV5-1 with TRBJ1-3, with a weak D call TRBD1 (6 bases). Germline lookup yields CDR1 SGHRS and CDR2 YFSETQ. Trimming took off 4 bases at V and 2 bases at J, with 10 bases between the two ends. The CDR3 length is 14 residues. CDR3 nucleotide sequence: TGCGCCAGCAGCCAACAGGGTACTGGAAACACCATATATTTT. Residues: CASSQQGTGNTIYF.

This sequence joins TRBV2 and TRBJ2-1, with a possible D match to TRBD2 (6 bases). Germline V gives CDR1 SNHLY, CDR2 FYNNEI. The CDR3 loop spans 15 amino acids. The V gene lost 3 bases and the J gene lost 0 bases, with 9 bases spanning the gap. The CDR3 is CASSDLGSSYNEQFF. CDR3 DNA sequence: TGTGCCAGCAGTGATCTCGGGAGCTCCTACAATGAGCAGTTCTTC.

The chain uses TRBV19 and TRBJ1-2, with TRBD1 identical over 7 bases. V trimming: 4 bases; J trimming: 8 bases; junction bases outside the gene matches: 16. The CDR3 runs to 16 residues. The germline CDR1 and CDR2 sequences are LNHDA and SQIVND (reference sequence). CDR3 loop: CASSTGGTGQQRGYTF. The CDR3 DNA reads TGTGCCAGTAGTACAGGGGGTACGGGACAGCAAAGGGGCTACACCTTC.

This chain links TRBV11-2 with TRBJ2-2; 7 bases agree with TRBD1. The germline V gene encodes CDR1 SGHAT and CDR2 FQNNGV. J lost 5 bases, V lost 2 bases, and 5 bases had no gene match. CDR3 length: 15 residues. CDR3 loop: CASSLFPRGTGELFF. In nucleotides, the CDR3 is TGTGCCAGCAGCTTATTTCCCAGGGGGACCGGGGAGCTGTTTTTT.

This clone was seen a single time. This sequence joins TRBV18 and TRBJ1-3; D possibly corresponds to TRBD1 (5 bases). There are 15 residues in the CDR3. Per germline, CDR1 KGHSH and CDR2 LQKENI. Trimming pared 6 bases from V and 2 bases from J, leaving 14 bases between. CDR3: CASSPQGSAGNTIYF. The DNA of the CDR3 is TGTGCCAGCTCCCCTCAGGGTTCTGCTGGAAACACCATATATTTT.

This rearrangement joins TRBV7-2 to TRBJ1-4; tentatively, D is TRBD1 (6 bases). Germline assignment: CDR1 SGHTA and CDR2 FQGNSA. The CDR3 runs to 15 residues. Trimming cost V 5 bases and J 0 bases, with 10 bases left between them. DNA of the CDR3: TGTGCCAGCAGCCTGGGGGGCTCAACTAATGAAAAACTGTTTTTT. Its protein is CASSLGGSTNEKLFF.

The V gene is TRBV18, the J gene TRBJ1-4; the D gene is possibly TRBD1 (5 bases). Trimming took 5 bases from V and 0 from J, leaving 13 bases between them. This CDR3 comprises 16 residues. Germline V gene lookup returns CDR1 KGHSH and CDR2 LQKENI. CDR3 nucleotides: TGTGCCAGCTCAACCAGGGATTCTGCAACTAATGAAAAACTGTTTTTT. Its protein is CASSTRDSATNEKLFF.

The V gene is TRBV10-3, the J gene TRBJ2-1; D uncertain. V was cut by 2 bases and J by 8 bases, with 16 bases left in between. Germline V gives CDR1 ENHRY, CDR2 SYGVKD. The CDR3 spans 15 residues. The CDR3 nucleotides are TGTGCCATCAGTGAGCCACGAATAAGGGTGGATGAGCAGTTCTTC. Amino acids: CAISEPRIRVDEQFF.

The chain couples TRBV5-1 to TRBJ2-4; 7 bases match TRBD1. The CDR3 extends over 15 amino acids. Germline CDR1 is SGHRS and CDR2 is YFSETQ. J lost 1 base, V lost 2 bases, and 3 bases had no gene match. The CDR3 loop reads CASSFSGGAKNIQYF. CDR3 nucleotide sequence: TGCGCCAGCAGCTTTTCAGGGGGTGCCAAAAACATTCAGTACTTC.

The CDR3 is CASRTAMIRANTEAFF. CDR3 bases: TGTGCCAGCAGGACAGCGATGATTAGGGCCAACACTGAAGCTTTCTTT. J is TRBJ1-1 and V is TRBV27; D possibly corresponds to TRBD1 (5 bases). V was pared by 6 bases and J by 2 bases, with 19 bases between. The CDR3 contains 16 residues. Germline CDR1 MNHEY, CDR2 SMNVEV (reference sequence).

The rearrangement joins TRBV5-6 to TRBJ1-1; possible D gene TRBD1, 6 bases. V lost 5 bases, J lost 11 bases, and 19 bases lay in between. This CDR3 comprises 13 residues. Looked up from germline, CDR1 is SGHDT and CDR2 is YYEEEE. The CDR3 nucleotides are TGTGCCAGCAGTACCTGGAAGACAGGACAGGCTTTCTTT. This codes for CASSTWKTGQAFF.

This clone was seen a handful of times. CDR3 sequence: CASTLGGRLTGELFF. The CDR3 DNA follows: TGTGCCAGCACCCTGGGGGGGCGTCTCACCGGGGAGCTGTTTTTT. This sequence joins TRBV5-6 and TRBJ2-2; a weak D match, TRBD2 (7 bases). Germline V gives CDR1 SGHDT, CDR2 YYEEEE. V lost 6 bases and J lost 4, with 16 bases in between. The CDR3 spans 15 residues.

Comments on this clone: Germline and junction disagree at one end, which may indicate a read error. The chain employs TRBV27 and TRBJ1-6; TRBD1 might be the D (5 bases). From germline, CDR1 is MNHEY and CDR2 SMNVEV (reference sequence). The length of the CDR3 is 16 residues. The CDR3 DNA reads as TGTGCCAGCAGTTCGCCGGGGGGTTCCTACAATTCACCCCTCCACTTT. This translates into CASSSPGGSYNSPLHF.

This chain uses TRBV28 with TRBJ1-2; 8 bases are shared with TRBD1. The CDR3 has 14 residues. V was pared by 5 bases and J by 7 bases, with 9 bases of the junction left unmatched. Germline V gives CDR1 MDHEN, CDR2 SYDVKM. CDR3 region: CASSPVDRVPGYTF. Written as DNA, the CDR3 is TGTGCCAGCAGTCCCGTGGACAGGGTCCCTGGCTACACCTTC.

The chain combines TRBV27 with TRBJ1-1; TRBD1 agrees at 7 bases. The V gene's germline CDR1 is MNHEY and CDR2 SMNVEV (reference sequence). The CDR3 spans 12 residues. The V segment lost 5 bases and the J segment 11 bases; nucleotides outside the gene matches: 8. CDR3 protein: CASSQRQGTAFF. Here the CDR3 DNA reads TGTGCCAGCAGTCAAAGACAGGGAACTGCTTTCTTT.

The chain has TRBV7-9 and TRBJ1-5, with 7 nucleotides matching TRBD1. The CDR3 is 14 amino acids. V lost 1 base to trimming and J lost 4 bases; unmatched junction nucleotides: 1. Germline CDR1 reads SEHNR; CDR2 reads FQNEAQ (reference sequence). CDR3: CASSLEGANQPQHF. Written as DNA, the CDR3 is TGTGCCAGCAGCTTAGAGGGGGCAAATCAGCCCCAGCATTTT.

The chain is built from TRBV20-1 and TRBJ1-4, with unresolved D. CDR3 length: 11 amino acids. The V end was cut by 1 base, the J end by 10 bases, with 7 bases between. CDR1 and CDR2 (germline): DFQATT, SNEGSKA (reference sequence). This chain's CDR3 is CSARAGGKLFF. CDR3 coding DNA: TGCAGTGCTAGAGCGGGAGGAAAACTGTTTTTT.

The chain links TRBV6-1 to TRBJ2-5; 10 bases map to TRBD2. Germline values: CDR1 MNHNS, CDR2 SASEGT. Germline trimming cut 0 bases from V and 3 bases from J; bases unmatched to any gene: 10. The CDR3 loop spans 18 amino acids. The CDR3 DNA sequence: TGTGCCAGCAGTGAAGCGGTAGCGGGGGGACCCTTAAAAGAGACCCAGTACTTC. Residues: CASSEAVAGGPLKETQYF.

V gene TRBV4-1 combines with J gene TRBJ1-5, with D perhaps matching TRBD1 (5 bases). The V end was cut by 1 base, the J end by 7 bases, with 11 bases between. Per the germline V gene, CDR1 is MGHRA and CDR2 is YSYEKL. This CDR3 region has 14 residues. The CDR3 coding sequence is TGCGCCAGCAGCCAAGTAGGGACTGGACAGCCCCAGCATTTT. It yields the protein CASSQVGTGQPQHF.

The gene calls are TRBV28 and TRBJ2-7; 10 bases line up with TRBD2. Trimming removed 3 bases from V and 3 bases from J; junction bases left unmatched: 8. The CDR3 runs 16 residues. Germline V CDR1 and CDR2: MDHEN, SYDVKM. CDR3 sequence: CASSFTGASGGYEQYF. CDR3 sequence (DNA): TGTGCCAGCAGTTTCACAGGGGCTAGCGGGGGCTACGAGCAGTACTTC.

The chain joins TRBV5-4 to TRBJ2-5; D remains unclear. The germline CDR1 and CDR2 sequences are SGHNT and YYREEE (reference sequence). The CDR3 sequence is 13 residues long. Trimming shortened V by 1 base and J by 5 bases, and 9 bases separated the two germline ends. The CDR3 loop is CASSLRVGETQYF. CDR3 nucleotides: TGTGCCAGCAGCTTGAGGGTAGGGGAGACCCAGTACTTC.

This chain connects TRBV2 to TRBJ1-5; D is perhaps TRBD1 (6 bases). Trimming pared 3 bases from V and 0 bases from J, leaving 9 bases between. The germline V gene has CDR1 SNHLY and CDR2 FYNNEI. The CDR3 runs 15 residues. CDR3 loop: CASSDRTASNQPQHF. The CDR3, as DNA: TGTGCCAGCAGTGATCGGACAGCTAGCAATCAGCCCCAGCATTTT.

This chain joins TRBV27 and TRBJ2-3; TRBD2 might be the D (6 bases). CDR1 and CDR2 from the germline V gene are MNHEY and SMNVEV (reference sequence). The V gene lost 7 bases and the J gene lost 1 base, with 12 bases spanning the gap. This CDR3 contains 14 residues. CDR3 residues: CASTRGFGTDTQYF. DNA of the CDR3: TGTGCCAGCACCCGGGGGTTTGGCACAGATACGCAGTATTTT.